This T cell receptor beta chain comes out of a study of blood T cell repertoires in COVID-19 (dated by TCRdb to about 2020). Concerning the study at large: The collaborator samples originated in the United States, Italy and Spain and spanned the acute and convalescent phases of COVID-19. The material from the prospective study consisted of cDNA or gDNA derived from T cells, B-cell-depleted T cells, or PBMCs. Deeply sampled blood TCRbeta repertoires from subjects exposed to, actively infected with, or recovered from COVID-19 were included in the dataset. The repertoires were released in a freely available public database intended as a resource for research on the immune response to SARS-CoV-2. Samples came from the ongoing ImmuneRACE study (first 160 participants) plus 1,254 subjects from 6 global collaborators. The sample metadata nearly always contained a de-identified subject ID, COVID-19 status, age in years and sex. Where available, HLA class I and class II types were taken from metadata supplied by the sample provider and were not determined by assay-based typing. Overall study results and their limits: The quantity of clinical and demographic metadata differed by source and by participant and was supplied without curation.

The CDR3 starts with the cysteine, ends with the phenylalanine, and has 14 residues. The sequence is cut down to CDR3 DNA, 42 bases in frame from base 1. From the germline V gene, CDR1 is SGDLS and CDR2 is YYNGEE. V is clipped by 2 bases and J by 8 bases, and the sequence between their germline boundaries is 14 bases long. A second Seattle source provided samples from volunteer blood donors who had recovered from COVID-19. Collaborating institutions collected whole blood in K2EDTA tubes following their own protocols. Collaborator samples were shipped for TCRbeta analysis as frozen whole blood, isolated PBMCs, or DNA extracted from either sample type. For this clone: Its antigen is still unknown. No quality values exist for individual bases; no much larger clone is one base distant.

TCRbeta CDR3 regions were amplified from genomic DNA by means of the immunoSEQ Assay, a bias-controlled multiplex PCR. As for the original processing: Nucleated cell counts per sample were estimated from amplification of reference gene primers within the assay. To quantify the absolute abundance of each unique TCRbeta CDR3 rearrangement, sequence reads were collapsed and filtered. For each sample, productive Simpson clonality was calculated as the square root of Simpson's diversity index across productive rearrangements. In TCRdb, the immuneACCESS table is reduced to in-frame sequences with V and J assigned. These tables do not hold every clone; where another copy was compared, an unresolved V gene accounts for under half, and the others remain unexplained. For V, J and clone size, that table is used; D and trimming come from the DNA. In this sample the table shows approximately 190,000 clones, around nine tenths of which occur a single time. Roughly 6.2% of the sample is held by the ten biggest clonotypes.

The sequence came from a woman aged 40 to 50 who had recovered from COVID-19. The sample taken for sequencing was peripheral blood. The sequence is built from TRBV9 and TRBJ1-3; the D gene is perhaps TRBD1, on 6 matching bases. The encoded CDR3 is CASSVRTVPDTIYF. The base sequence is TGTGCCAGCAGCGTTCGGACAGTCCCCGACACCATATATTTT.